This T cell receptor (beta chain) was recovered during a study of blood T cell repertoires in COVID-19. Whole-study context: Some COVID-19 samples were acute and others convalescent; all came from the United States, Italy and Spain.

In the original workflow: It was from reference gene primer amplification that nucleated cell counts were estimated. Sequencing was performed with immunoSEQ multiplex PCR; in TCRdb, only in-frame clones are kept and a portion is missing. Clone size and the V and J calls come from that table; the DNA yielded D and trimming. The data contain 250,000 to 300,000 clones, around nine tenths of them singletons. A Seattle source enrolled patients during active infection and followed them longitudinally. The sequenced material came from peripheral blood. This receptor was obtained from a woman aged 25 to 39 with COVID-19, enrolled during active disease.

The CDR3 coding sequence is TGTGCCAGCTCACCATCTTTGTTAGCGGGAGCGACAGATACGCAGTATTTT. Protein product: CASSPSLLAGATDTQYF. This chain connects TRBV18 to TRBJ2-3; 9 bases are shared with TRBD2. The junction had 9 bases not matched to a gene; V was cut back by 2 bases and J by 3 bases. The CDR3 sequence is 17 residues long. The germline V gene encodes CDR1 KGHSH and CDR2 LQKENI. Based on the CDR3 plus reference TRBV18 and TRBJ2-3, the full variable domain is NAGVMQNPRHLVRRRGQEARLRCSPMKGHSHVYWYRQLPEEGLKFMVYLQKENIIDESGMPKERFSAEFPKEGPSILRIQQVVRGDSAAYFCASSPSLLAGATDTQYFGPGTRLTVL.